Listed below are T cell receptor beta chains from one sample, sequenced in a study of early T cells in non-severe SARS-CoV-2 infection. TCRdb reprocessed the 5' RACE reads with MiXCR, giving one entry per CDR3 protein. The table includes some 82,000 distinct CDR3 sequences, around 6% detected once. What was sequenced was whole blood. The receptors were sampled from an adult who was a healthcare worker with PCR-confirmed SARS-CoV-2 infection or an uninfected control (not recorded which). Each CDR3 is given with its conserved first and last residue. The order of the fields is J gene, V gene, clone size, D gene, CDR3 protein, CDR3 DNA. D genes are given only for firm matches. Some rows have no size entry. The others give once, few or many, or a class for an expanded clone.

TRBJ1-3 | TRBV6-1 | few | . | CASSEPFASGNTIYF | TGTGCCAGCAGTGAGCCCTTCGCCTCTGGAAACACCATATATTTT
TRBJ2-2 | TRBV29-1 | . | . | CSALGPGGMNTGELFF | TGCAGCGCCCTCGGCCCAGGGGGGATGAACACCGGGGAGCTGTTTTTT
TRBJ1-1 | TRBV20-1 | many | . | CSAVPGATEAFF | TGCAGTGCTGTCCCGGGGGCGACTGAAGCTTTCTTT
TRBJ2-2 | TRBV24-1 | . | . | CATSARPVTGELFF | TGTGCCACCAGTGCCCGGCCGGTCACCGGGGAGCTGTTTTTT
TRBJ2-1 | TRBV19 | many | TRBD2 | CASSIWREAYNEQFF | TGTGCCAGTAGTATTTGGCGGGAGGCCTACAATGAGCAGTTCTTC
TRBJ1-1 | TRBV6-5 | many | . | CASSYPAAGRTEAFF | TGTGCCAGCAGTTACCCCGCGGCGGGCCGCACTGAAGCTTTCTTT
TRBJ1-4 | TRBV2 | few | . | CASGLTSNEKLFF | TGTGCCAGTGGACTTACCTCTAATGAAAAACTGTTTTTT
TRBJ2-1 | TRBV7-2 | . | TRBD2 | CASSLVTSGRVRNEQFF | TGTGCCAGCAGCTTAGTAACTAGCGGGAGGGTTCGAAATGAGCAGTTCTTC
TRBJ1-1 | TRBV3-1 | . | . | CASSRTGPSGAFF | TGTGCCAGCAGCCGAACCGGGCCTAGCGGGGCTTTCTTT
TRBJ2-3 | TRBV5-1 | many | . | CASSLLGGTDTQYF | TGCGCCAGCAGCTTGTTGGGGGGCACAGATACGCAGTATTTT
TRBJ1-1 | TRBV10-2 | few | TRBD1 | CASRAGQPEPEAFF | TGCGCCAGCAGAGCGGGACAGCCAGAGCCCGAAGCTTTCTTT
TRBJ2-3 | TRBV10-3 | many | . | CAIRGGSRTDTQYF | TGTGCCATCAGGGGGGGATCGAGGACCGATACGCAGTATTTT
TRBJ1-1 | TRBV20-1 | few | TRBD1 | CSAYRTGENTEAFF | TGCAGTGCTTATAGGACAGGGGAAAACACTGAAGCTTTCTTT
TRBJ2-1 | TRBV29-1 | many | TRBD2 | CSARLASGEVYNEQFF | TGCAGCGCCCGTCTGGCTAGCGGGGAAGTTTACAATGAGCAGTTCTTC
TRBJ2-7 | TRBV4-2 | many | . | CASSQDQGTYEQYF | TGTGCCAGCAGCCAAGATCAGGGCACCTACGAGCAGTACTTC
TRBJ1-6 | TRBV14 | . | . | CASSQGQYNSPLHF | TGTGCCAGCAGCCAAGGACAATATAATTCACCCCTCCACTTT
TRBJ2-7 | TRBV20-1 | few | . | CSARRGEYEQYF | TGCAGTGCCAGAAGGGGGGAGTACGAGCAGTACTTC
TRBJ2-2 | TRBV5-5 | many | . | CASSATPAGELFF | TGTGCCAGCAGCGCAACCCCCGCCGGGGAGCTGTTTTTT
TRBJ2-7 | TRBV9 | few | . | CASSVDPASYEQYF | TGTGCCAGCAGCGTAGATCCAGCCTCCTACGAGCAGTACTTC